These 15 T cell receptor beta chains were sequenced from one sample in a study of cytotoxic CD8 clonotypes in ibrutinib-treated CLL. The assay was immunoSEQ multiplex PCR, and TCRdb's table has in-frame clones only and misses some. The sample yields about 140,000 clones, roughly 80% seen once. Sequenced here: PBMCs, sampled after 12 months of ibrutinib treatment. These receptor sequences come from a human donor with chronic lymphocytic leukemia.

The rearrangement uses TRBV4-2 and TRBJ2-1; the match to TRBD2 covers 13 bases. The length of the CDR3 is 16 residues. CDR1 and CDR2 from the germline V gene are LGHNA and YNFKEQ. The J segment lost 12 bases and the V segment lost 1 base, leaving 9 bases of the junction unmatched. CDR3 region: CASSQGSGTSGIGQFF. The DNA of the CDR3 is TGTGCCAGCAGCCAAGGGTCCGGGACTAGCGGGATAGGGCAGTTCTTC.

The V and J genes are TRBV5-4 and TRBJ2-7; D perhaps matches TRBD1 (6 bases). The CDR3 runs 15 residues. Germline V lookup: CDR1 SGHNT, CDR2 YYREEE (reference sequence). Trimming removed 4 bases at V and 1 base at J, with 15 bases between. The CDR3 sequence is CASSPIGTKSYEQYF. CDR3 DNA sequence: TGTGCCAGCAGCCCGATAGGGACAAAATCCTACGAGCAGTACTTC.

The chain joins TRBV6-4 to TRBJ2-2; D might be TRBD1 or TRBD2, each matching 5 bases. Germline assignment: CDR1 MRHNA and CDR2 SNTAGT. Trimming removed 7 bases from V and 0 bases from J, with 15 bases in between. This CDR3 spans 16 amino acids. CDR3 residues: CASKAVGGSNTGELFF. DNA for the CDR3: TGTGCCAGCAAAGCAGTTGGGGGATCGAACACCGGGGAGCTGTTTTTT.

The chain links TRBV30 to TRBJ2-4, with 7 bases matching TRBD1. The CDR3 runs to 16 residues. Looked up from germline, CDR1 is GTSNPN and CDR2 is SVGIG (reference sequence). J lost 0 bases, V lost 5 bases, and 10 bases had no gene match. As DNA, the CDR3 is TGTGCCTGGGGGACCGGGACAGCCCTAGCCAAAAACATTCAGTACTTC. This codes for CAWGTGTALAKNIQYF.

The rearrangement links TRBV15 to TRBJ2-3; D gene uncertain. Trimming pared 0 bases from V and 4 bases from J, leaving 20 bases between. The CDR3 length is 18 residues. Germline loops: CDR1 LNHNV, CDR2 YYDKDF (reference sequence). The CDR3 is CATSRDPVSGVVSDTQYF. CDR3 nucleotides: TGTGCCACCAGCAGAGATCCGGTCTCCGGAGTAGTCTCAGATACGCAGTATTTT.

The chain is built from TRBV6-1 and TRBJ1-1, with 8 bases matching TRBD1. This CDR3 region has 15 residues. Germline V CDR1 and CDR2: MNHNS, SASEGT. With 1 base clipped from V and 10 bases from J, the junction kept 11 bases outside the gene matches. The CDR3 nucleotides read TGTGCCAGCAGTGAAGGGGGGGACAGGCGAGTCGGAGCTTTCTTT. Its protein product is CASSEGGDRRVGAFF.

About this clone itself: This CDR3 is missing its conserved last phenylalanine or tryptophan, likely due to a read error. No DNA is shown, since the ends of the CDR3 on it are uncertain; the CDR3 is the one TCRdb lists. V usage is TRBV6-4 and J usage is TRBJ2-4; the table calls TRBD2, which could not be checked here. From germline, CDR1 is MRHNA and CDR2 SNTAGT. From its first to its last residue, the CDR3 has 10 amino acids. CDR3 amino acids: CASNRRGRGT.

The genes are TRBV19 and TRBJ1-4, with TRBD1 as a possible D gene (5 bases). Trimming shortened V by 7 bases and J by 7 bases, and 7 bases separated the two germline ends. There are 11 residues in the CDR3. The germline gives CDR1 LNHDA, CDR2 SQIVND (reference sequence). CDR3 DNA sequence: TGTGCCAGTACAGGGAGTGAAAAACTGTTTTTT. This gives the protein CASTGSEKLFF.

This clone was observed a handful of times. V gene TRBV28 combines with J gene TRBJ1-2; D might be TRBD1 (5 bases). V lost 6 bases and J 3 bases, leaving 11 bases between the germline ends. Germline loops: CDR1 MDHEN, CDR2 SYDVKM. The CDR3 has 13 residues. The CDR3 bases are TGTGCCAGCAGAAAGCAGGGATACTATGGCTACACCTTC. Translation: CASRKQGYYGYTF.

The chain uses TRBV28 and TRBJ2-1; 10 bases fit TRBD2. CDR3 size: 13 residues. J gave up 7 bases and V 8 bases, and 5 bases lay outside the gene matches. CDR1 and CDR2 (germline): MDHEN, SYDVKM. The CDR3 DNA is TGTGCCAGCGGTTCTAGCGGGAGTAATGAGCAGTTCTTC. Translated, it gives CASGSSGSNEQFF.

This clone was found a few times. The CDR3 loop reads CASSPPSGANVLTF. CDR3 nucleotides: TGTGCCAGCTCACCACCATCAGGGGCCAACGTCCTGACTTTC. The chain has TRBV18 and TRBJ2-6; D not certain. The ends were cut back, 0 bases at V and 4 bases at J, with 4 bases in the middle. The CDR3 runs 14 residues. Germline V gives CDR1 KGHSH, CDR2 LQKENI.

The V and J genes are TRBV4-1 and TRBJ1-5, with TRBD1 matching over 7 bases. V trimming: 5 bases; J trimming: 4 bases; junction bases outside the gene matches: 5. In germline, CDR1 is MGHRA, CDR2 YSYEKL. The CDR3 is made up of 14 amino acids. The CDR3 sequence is CASSGGQRNQPQHF. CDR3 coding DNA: TGCGCCAGCAGCGGGGGACAGAGGAATCAGCCCCAGCATTTT.

The CDR3 reads CASSQGGQGRLAFF. The CDR3 bases are TGCGCCAGCAGCCAAGGTGGGCAGGGGCGGTTGGCTTTCTTT. The J gene is TRBJ1-1, the V gene TRBV4-3; TRBD1 might be the D (6 bases). The germline CDR1 and CDR2 sequences are LGHNA and YSLEER. The V gene lost 1 base and the J gene lost 11 bases, with 17 bases spanning the gap. The CDR3 spans 14 residues.

CDR3 DNA: TGTGCCAGCAGCTTAGCTTCCCTTCCCTACGAGCAGTACTTC. Protein sequence: CASSLASLPYEQYF. V is TRBV7-2 and J is TRBJ2-7, with D uncertain. Trimming left V 0 bases short and J 2 bases short, with 8 bases between. There are 14 residues in the CDR3. The germline gives CDR1 SGHTA, CDR2 FQGNSA.

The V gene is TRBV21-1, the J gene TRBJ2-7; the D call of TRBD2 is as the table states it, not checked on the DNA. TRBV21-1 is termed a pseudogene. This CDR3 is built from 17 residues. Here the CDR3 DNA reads TGTGCCAGCAGCAAAAGGGCAACTAGCTCGGCTGGCTACGAGCAGTACTTC. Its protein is CASSKRATSSAGYEQYF.